These 3 T cell receptor beta chains were sequenced from one sample in a study of cytomegalovirus exposure and HLA in healthy donors. Amplification used 60 Vbeta primers and 13 Jbeta primers. Sequenced by immunoSEQ multiplex PCR; TCRdb stores in-frame clones only, minus some. This repertoire comprises under 130,000 clones; its ten largest clones make up less than 4%. Sequencing was carried out using PBMCs. The origin of the receptors is a man between 35 and 55 years old in good health and CMV-seronegative.

The J gene is TRBJ2-7, the V gene TRBV6-5; D is possibly TRBD2 (6 bases). This CDR3 contains 13 residues. V dropped 6 bases and J dropped 2 bases, with 11 bases sitting between them. CDR1 is MNHEY and CDR2 is SVGAGI in the germline V gene. CDR3 sequence reads: CASRRERAYEQYF. For the CDR3, the DNA is TGTGCCAGCAGAAGGGAGCGGGCCTACGAGCAGTACTTC.

J is TRBJ2-5 and V is TRBV4-1; D might be TRBD1 (6 bases). The J call may be wrong; the DNA end is better matched by TRBJ2-7. The CDR3 totals 17 residues. Germline lookup yields CDR1 MGHRA and CDR2 YSYEKL. The CDR3 coding sequence is TGCGCCAGCAGCCAAAGGCCCCCCGCGACAGGTAACTACGAGCAGTACTTC. Translation gives CASSQRPPATGNYEQYF.

V gene TRBV6-1 combines with J gene TRBJ2-2; 7 bases are shared with TRBD2. The CDR3 has 15 residues. Germline-derived CDR1 and CDR2 are MNHNS and SASEGT. With 4 bases clipped from V and 4 bases from J, the junction kept 6 bases outside the gene matches. The CDR3 region is CASSVGGVGTGELFF. CDR3 nucleotide sequence: TGTGCCAGCAGTGTGGGGGGGGTCGGCACCGGGGAGCTGTTTTTT.